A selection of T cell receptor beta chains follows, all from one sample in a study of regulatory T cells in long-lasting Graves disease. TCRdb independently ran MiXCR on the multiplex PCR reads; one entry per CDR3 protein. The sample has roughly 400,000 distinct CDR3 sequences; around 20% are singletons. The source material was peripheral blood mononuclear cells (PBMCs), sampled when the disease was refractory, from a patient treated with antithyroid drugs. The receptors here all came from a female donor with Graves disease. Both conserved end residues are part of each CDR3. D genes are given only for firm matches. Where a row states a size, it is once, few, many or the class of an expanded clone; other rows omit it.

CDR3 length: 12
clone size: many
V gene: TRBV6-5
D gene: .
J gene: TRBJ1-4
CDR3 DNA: TGTGCCAGCAGTTACTCTGGTGAAAAACTGTTTTTT
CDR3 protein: CASSYSGEKLFF

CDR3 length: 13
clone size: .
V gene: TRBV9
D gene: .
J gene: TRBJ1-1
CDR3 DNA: TGTGCCAGCAGCGGGCTGGCGGACACTGAAGCTTTCTTT
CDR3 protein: CASSGLADTEAFF

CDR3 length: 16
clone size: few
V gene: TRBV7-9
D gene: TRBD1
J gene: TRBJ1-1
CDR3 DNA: TGTGCCAGCAGCTTACCCCAGGACAGGGTTGACACTGAAGCTTTCTTT
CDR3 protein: CASSLPQDRVDTEAFF

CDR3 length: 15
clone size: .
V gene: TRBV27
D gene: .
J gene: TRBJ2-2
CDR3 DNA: TGTGCCAGCAGTCCCCTGGGGGGCCGGGGCGGGGAGCTGTTTTTT
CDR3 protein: CASSPLGGRGGELFF

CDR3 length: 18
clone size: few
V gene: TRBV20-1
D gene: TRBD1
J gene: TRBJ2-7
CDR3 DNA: TGCAGTGCTAGAGAAGCCCCCCACCGGGACAGGGTTTCCTACGAGCAGTACTTC
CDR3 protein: CSAREAPHRDRVSYEQYF

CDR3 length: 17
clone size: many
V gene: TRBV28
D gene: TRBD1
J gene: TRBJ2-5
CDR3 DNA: TGTGCCAGCAGCCCCGGCTGGGACAGGGGCAAACAAGAGACCCAGTACTTC
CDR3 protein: CASSPGWDRGKQETQYF

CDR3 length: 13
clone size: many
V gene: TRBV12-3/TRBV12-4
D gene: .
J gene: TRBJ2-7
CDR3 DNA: TGTGCCAGCAGTTTGGGGTCGGGATATGAGCAGTACTTC
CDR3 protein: CASSLGSGYEQYF

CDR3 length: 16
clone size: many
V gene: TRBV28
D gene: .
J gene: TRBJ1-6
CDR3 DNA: TGTGCCAGCAGTTTATTTGGACAGACCTATAATTCACCCCTCCACTTT
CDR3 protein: CASSLFGQTYNSPLHF

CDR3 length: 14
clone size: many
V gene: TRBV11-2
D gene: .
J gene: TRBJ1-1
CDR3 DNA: TGTGCCAGCAGCTTAGGGACACTTGCCACTGAAGCTTTCTTT
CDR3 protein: CASSLGTLATEAFF

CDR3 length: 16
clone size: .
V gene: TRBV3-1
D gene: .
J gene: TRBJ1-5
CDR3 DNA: TGTGCCAGCAGCCAATCCACAGCCCTTAGCAATCAGCCCCAGCATTTT
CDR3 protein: CASSQSTALSNQPQHF

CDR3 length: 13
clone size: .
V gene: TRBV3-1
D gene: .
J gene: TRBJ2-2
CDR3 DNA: TGTGCCAGCAGCCAGAGAAACACCGGGGAGCTGTCTTTT
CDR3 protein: CASSQRNTGELSF

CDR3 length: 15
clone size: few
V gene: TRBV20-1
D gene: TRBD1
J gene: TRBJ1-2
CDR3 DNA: TGCAGTGCTAGAGATCTTGGGCAGGGGGCCTATGGCTACACCTTC
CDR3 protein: CSARDLGQGAYGYTF

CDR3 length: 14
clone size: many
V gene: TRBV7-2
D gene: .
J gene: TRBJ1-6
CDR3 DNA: TGTGCCAGCAGCCCCAGGGCGGACCGTTCACCCCTCCACTTT
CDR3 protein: CASSPRADRSPLHF

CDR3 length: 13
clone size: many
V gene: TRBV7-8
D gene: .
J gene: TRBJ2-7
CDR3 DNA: TGTGCCAGCAGCTTACCAGGGGTGGACGAGCAGTACTTC
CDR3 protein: CASSLPGVDEQYF

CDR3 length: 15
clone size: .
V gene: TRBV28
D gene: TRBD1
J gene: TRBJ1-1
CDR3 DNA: TGTGCCAGTACTCAGGGGGGAAGGATGAACACTGAAGCTTTCTTT
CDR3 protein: CASTQGGRMNTEAFF

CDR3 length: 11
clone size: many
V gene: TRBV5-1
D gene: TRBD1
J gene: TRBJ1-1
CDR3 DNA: TGCGCCAGCAGCGAGGACAGGGTTACTTTCTTT
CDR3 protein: CASSEDRVTFF

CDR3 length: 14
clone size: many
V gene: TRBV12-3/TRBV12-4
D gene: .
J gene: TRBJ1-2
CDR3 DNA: TGTGCCAGCAGTCCCCTCGGGCTTTTCTATGGCTACACCTTC
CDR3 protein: CASSPLGLFYGYTF

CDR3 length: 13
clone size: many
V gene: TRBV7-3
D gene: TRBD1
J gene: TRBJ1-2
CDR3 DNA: TGTGCCAGCAGCCCCGGGACAGGGAAGGGCTACACCTTC
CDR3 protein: CASSPGTGKGYTF

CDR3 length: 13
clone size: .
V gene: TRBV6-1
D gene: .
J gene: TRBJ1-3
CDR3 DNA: TGTGCCAGCAGGGTGGACATTGGAAACACCATATATTTT
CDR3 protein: CASRVDIGNTIYF

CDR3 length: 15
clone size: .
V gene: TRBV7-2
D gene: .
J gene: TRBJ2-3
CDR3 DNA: TGTGCCAGCACCCAGGGGGGGATTAGGACAGATACGCAGTATTTT
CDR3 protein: CASTQGGIRTDTQYF

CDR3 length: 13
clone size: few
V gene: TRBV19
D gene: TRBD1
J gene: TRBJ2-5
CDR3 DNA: TGTGCCAGTGCGCCGAGGGGACAGGAGACCCAGTACTTC
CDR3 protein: CASAPRGQETQYF

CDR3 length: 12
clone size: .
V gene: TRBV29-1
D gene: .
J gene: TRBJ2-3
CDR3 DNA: TGCAGCGCCAGAGCTAGCACAGATACGCAGTATTTT
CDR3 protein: CSARASTDTQYF

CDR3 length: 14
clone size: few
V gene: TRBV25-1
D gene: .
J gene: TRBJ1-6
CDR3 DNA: TGTGCCAGCAGTGACCGGGACAATGGTTCACCCCTCCACTTT
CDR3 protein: CASSDRDNGSPLHF

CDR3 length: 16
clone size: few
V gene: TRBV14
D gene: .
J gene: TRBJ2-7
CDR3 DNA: TGTGCCAGCAGCCAAGAATTTATGAGCGGTCCCTACGAGCAGTACTTC
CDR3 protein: CASSQEFMSGPYEQYF

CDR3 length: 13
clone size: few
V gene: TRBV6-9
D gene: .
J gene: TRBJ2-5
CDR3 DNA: TGTGCCAGCAGTTACCGCGCTGGGGAGACCCAGTACTTC
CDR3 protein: CASSYRAGETQYF

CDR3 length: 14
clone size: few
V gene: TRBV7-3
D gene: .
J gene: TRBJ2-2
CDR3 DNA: TGTGCCAGCGGGGCCAGGGGTTCCACCGGGGAGCTGTTTTTT
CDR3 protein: CASGARGSTGELFF

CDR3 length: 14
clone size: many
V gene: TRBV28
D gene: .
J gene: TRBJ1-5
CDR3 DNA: TGTGCCAGCAGGCTCCCCAGTTTGGGCCAGCCCCAGCATTTT
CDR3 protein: CASRLPSLGQPQHF

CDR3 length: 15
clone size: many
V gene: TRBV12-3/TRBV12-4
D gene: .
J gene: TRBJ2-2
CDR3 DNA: TGTGCCAGCAGTTCCCAGGTGGGATTGACCGGGGAGCTGTTTTTT
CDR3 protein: CASSSQVGLTGELFF

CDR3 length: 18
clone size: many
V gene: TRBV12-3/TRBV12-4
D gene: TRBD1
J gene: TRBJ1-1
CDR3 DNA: TGTGCCAGCAGTCCCGAGGGGGCGAAATACCTAGATAACACTGAAGCTTTCTTT
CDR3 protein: CASSPEGAKYLDNTEAFF

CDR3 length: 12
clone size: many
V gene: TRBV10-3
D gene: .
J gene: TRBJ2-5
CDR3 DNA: TGTGCCATCCGCGACTACCAAGAGACCCAGTACTTC
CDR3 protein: CAIRDYQETQYF

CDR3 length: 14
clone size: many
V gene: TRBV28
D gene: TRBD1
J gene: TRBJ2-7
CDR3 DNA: TGTGCCAGCACCCAGGACAGGGGGCGATACGAGCAGTACTTC
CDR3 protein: CASTQDRGRYEQYF

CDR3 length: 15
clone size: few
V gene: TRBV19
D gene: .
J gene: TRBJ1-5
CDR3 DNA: TGTGCCAGTAGTATGAGGGGGGATAGCAATCAGCCCCAGCATTTT
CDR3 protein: CASSMRGDSNQPQHF

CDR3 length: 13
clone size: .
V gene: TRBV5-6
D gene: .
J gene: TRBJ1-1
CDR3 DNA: TGTGCCAGCAGCGTAAGGGGGGGAATTGAAGCTTTCTTT
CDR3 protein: CASSVRGGIEAFF

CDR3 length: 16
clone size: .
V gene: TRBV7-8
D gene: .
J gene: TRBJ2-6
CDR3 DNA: TGTGCCAGCAGACGCGGGGATCGGTCTGGGGCCAACGTCCTGACTTTC
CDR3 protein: CASRRGDRSGANVLTF

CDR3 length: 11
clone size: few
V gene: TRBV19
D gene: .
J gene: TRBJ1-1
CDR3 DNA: TGTGCCAGTCTTGAGGGCACTGAAGCTTTCTTT
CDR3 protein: CASLEGTEAFF

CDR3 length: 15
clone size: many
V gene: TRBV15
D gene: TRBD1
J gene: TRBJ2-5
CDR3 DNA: TGTGCCACCAGCGTACCCGGGACAGAGGAAGAGACCCAGTACTTC
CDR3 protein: CATSVPGTEEETQYF

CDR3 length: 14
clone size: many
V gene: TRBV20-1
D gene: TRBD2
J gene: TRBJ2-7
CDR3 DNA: TGCAGTGCTAGAGATGCGGGAGGCCCCTACGAGCAGTACTTC
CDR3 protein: CSARDAGGPYEQYF

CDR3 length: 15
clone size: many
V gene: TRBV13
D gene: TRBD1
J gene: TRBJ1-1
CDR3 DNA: TGTGCCAGCAGCTTTGGACAGGGTAGGAACACTGAAGCTTTCTTT
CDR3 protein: CASSFGQGRNTEAFF

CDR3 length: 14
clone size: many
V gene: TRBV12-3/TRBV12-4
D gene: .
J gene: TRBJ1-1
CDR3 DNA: TGTGCCAGCAGCCCCGAAAGGATGAACACTGAAGCTTTCTTT
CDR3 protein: CASSPERMNTEAFF

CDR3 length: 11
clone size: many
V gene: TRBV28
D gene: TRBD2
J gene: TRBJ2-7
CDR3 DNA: TGTTCGACTAGCGGGACCTACGAGCAGTACTTC
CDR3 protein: CSTSGTYEQYF

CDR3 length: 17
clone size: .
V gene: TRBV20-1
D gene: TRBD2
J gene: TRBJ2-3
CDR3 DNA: TGCAGTGCTAGAGAAATAGGTCTAGCGGGCCCTCAGGGTACGCAGTATTTT
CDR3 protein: CSAREIGLAGPQGTQYF

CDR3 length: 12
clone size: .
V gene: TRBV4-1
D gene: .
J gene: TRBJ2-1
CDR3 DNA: TGCGCCAGCAGCCAAGAGGCCAATGAGCAGTTCTTC
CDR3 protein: CASSQEANEQFF

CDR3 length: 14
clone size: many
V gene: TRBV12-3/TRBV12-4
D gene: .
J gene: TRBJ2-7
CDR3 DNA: TGTGCCAGCAGTTCCCCGACAGGCTCCTACGAGCAGTACTTC
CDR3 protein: CASSSPTGSYEQYF

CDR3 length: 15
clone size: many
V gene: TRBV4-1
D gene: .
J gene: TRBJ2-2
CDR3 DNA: TGCGCCAGCAGCCATGTTAGCGGTGGGACCGGGGAGCTGTTTTTT
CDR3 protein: CASSHVSGGTGELFF

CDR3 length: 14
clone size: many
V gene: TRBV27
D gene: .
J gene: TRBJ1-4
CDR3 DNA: TGTGCCAGCAGTTTATTGGGAATGGGGGAAAAACTGTTTTTT
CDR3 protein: CASSLLGMGEKLFF

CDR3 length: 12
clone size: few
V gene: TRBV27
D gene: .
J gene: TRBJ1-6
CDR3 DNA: TGTGCCAGCAGCATCCACGGTTCACCCCTCCACTTT
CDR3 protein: CASSIHGSPLHF

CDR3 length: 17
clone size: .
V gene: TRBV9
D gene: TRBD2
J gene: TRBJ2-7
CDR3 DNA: TGTGCCAGCAGCGCGGGACTAGCGGGAGTCAGCTCCTACGAGCAGTACTTC
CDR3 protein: CASSAGLAGVSSYEQYF

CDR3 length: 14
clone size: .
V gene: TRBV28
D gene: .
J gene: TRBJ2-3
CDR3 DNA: TGTGCCAGCAGTTTAATCGGGGATCCAGATACGCAGTATTTT
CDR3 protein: CASSLIGDPDTQYF

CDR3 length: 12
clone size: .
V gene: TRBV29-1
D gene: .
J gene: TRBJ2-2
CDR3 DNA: TGCAGCACTAACTTGAGGGCCGGGGAGCTGTTTTTT
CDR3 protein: CSTNLRAGELFF

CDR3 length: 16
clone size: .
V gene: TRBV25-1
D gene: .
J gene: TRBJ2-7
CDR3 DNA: TGTGCCAGCAGCGACGGGGAGGCGGGGTACTCCTACGAGCAGTACTTC
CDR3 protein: CASSDGEAGYSYEQYF

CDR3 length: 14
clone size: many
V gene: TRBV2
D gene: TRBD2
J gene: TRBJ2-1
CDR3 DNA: TGTGCCAGCAGTGGGGCTAGCGGGAGGGACGTGCAGTTCTTC
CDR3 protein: CASSGASGRDVQFF

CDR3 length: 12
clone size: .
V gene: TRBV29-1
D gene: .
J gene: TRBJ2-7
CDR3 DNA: TGCAGCGTTGCTCGAAGGCCCTACGAGCAGTACTTC
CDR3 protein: CSVARRPYEQYF

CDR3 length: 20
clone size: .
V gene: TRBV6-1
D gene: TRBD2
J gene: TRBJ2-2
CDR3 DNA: TGTGCCAGCAGTCCCTTCAGTGCGGGAGGGCCGGAGGCGAACACCGGGGAGCTGTTTTTT
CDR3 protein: CASSPFSAGGPEANTGELFF

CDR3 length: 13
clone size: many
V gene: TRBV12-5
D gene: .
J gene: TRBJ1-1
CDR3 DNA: TGTGCTAGTGGTTCCTCAGTGAACACTGAAGCTTTCTTT
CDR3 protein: CASGSSVNTEAFF